The 32 T cell receptor beta chains given below trace back to one sample, sequenced in a study of cytomegalovirus exposure and HLA in healthy donors. PCR employed 60 Vbeta and 13 Jbeta primers. Some clones are missing from TCRdb's copy, which holds only in-frame ones; the method was immunoSEQ multiplex PCR. This table holds some 140,000 clones, about four fifths found once. The sample comprised PBMCs. The receptors come from a man under 40 in good health.

V is TRBV5-1 and J is TRBJ2-3; D possibly corresponds to TRBD1 (5 bases). Germline CDR1 and CDR2: SGHRS and YFSETQ. The CDR3 is 13 amino acids. V was shortened by 4 bases and J by 3 bases, with 9 bases between the two germline ends. CDR3 coding DNA: TGCGCCAGCAGCGGGCAGGGAACAGATACGCAGTATTTT. Translating gives CASSGQGTDTQYF. The full variable domain, in which reference TRBV5-1 and TRBJ2-3 provide the parts outside the CDR3, is KAGVTQTPRYLIKTRGQQVTLSCSPISGHRSVSWYQQTPGQGLQFLFEYFSETQRNKGNFPGRFSGRQFSNSRSEMNVSTLELGDSALYLCASSGQGTDTQYFGPGTRLTVL.

J is TRBJ1-6 and V is TRBV5-1; 8 positions match TRBD1. Germline CDR1 and CDR2: SGHRS and YFSETQ. J gave up 12 bases and V 0 bases, and 5 bases lay outside the gene matches. The CDR3 has 14 residues. CDR3 in amino acids: CASSLVDRDEPLHF. CDR3 nucleotide sequence: TGCGCCAGCAGCTTGGTGGACAGGGATGAACCCCTCCACTTT.

The V gene is TRBV9, the J gene TRBJ1-2; 11 nucleotides agree with TRBD1. The CDR3 is 14 residues long. Germline assignment: CDR1 SGDLS and CDR2 YYNGEE. The trim removed 3 bases at V and 8 bases at J, leaving 6 bases unmatched. The chain's CDR3 is CASSERDRGTGYTF. In nucleotides, the CDR3 is TGTGCCAGCAGCGAGAGGGACAGGGGGACAGGCTACACCTTC.

V is TRBV19 and J is TRBJ1-2; D is perhaps TRBD1 (5 bases). The V gene's germline CDR1 is LNHDA and CDR2 SQIVND (reference sequence). The CDR3 totals 12 residues. V was trimmed by 3 bases and J by 7 bases, leaving 9 bases between them. CDR3 coding DNA: TGTGCCAGTAGTATGAGGGACTCTGGCTACACCTTC. This encodes CASSMRDSGYTF.

The rearrangement links TRBV9 to TRBJ2-1; D remains unclear. Deletions cut 0 bases from V and 5 bases from J, with 9 bases between. Germline V lookup: CDR1 SGDLS, CDR2 YYNGEE. The CDR3 length is 14 residues. The CDR3 bases are TGTGCCAGCAGCGTAGCTTCTCTAAACAATGAGCAGTTCTTC. Amino acid sequence: CASSVASLNNEQFF.

V gene TRBV6-1 combines with J gene TRBJ1-5; D ambiguous. The CDR3 is 13 residues long. Trimming removed 3 bases from V and 11 bases from J, with 14 bases in between. Germline CDR1 and CDR2: MNHNS and SASEGT. The CDR3: CASSDLPAATQHF. The DNA of the CDR3 is TGTGCCAGCAGTGACCTTCCCGCCGCGACCCAGCATTTT.

This chain joins TRBV4-2 and TRBJ2-5, with D perhaps matching TRBD2 (6 bases). The J call may not be correct, given that the DNA end is closer to TRBJ2-7. The length of the CDR3 is 16 residues. Germline lookup yields CDR1 LGHNA and CDR2 YNFKEQ. As DNA, the CDR3 is TGTGCCAGCAGCCAAGAAATCCAGCGGGCCTCCTACGAGCAGTACTTC. Its translation: CASSQEIQRASYEQYF.

The chain carries TRBV29-1 and TRBJ2-5; D is possibly TRBD2 (6 bases). V lost 4 bases to trimming and J lost 3 bases, with 18 bases between them. Germline loops: CDR1 SQVTM, CDR2 ANQGSEA. CDR3 length: 15 residues. The CDR3 region has the DNA TGCAGCGTTGCCCGCGGTGGAGGGCTGGAAGAGACCCAGTACTTC. Translation: CSVARGGGLEETQYF.

The chain joins TRBV29-1 to TRBJ2-5, with 8 bases identical to TRBD1. Germline V gives CDR1 SQVTM, CDR2 ANQGSEA. The CDR3 is made up of 12 amino acids. Trimming removed 4 bases from V and 4 bases from J; junction bases left unmatched: 2. CDR3 nucleotides: TGCAGCGTTGGGGACAGGAGAGAGACCCAGTACTTC. It encodes CSVGDRRETQYF. Using reference TRBV29-1 and TRBJ2-5 for the parts outside the CDR3, the full variable domain is SAVISQKPSRDICQRGTSLTIQCQVDSQVTMMFWYRQQPGQSLTLIATANQGSEATYESGFVIDKFPISRPNLTFSTLTVSNMSPEDSSIYLCSVGDRRETQYFGPGTRLLVL.

This rearrangement joins TRBV13 to TRBJ2-7; D perhaps matches TRBD1 (6 bases). Germline V gives CDR1 PRHDT, CDR2 FYEKMQ (reference sequence). Trimming removed 4 bases at V and 0 bases at J, with 16 bases between. CDR3 length: 16 amino acids. The CDR3 reads CASSYSPRGSSYEQYF. The DNA of the CDR3 is TGTGCCAGCAGCTACTCCCCTAGGGGGAGCTCCTACGAGCAGTACTTC.

For this clone: Distinct nucleotide sequences in the sample also encode this CDR3. The gene calls are TRBV11-2 and TRBJ1-2, with 8 bases lining up with TRBD1. With V trimmed by 5 bases and J by 3 bases, 2 bases remained unmatched. This CDR3 is 13 amino acids long. The V gene's germline CDR1 is SGHAT and CDR2 FQNNGV. CDR3 protein: CASSPGQDYGYTF. The DNA of the CDR3 is TGTGCCAGCAGCCCGGGACAGGACTATGGCTACACCTTC.

This clone has only a few counts. The chain links TRBV11-2 to TRBJ1-2, with 10 positions matching TRBD1. CDR3 length: 15 amino acids. Germline V gene data show CDR1 as SGHAT and CDR2 as FQNNGV. V shed 5 bases, J shed 3 bases, and the junction held 6 bases outside the gene matches. This chain's CDR3 is CASSPDRGLDYGYTF. In DNA, the CDR3 is TGTGCCAGCAGCCCCGACAGGGGGCTCGACTATGGCTACACCTTC.

This chain connects TRBV10-3 to TRBJ2-5; 7 nucleotides match TRBD2. The CDR3 has 16 residues. Trimming removed 2 bases from V and 2 bases from J; junction bases left unmatched: 8. Germline CDR1 is ENHRY and CDR2 is SYGVKD. CDR3 in amino acids: CAISEPYGAGQETQYF. The CDR3 DNA reads as TGTGCCATCAGTGAGCCCTATGGAGCGGGGCAAGAGACCCAGTACTTC.

The count of this clone is one. This chain connects TRBV7-8 to TRBJ2-7, with D tentatively TRBD2 (6 bases). This CDR3 spans 14 amino acids. Deletions cut 5 bases from V and 2 bases from J, with 13 bases between. Germline CDR1 and CDR2: SGHVS and FQNEAQ. CDR3 protein: CASSRRDFAYEQYF. CDR3 bases: TGTGCCAGCAGCCGAAGGGACTTCGCCTACGAGCAGTACTTC.

This clone showed up just once. This chain links TRBV5-5 with TRBJ2-7; 12 bases line up with TRBD2. CDR1 is SGHKS and CDR2 is YYEKEE in the germline V gene (reference sequence). J gave up 0 bases and V 0 bases, and 4 bases lay outside the gene matches. There are 17 residues in the CDR3. The DNA of the CDR3 is TGTGCCAGCAGCTTGGCCCTAGCGGGAGGGAGCTCCTACGAGCAGTACTTC. It yields the protein CASSLALAGGSSYEQYF.

This chain joins TRBV28 and TRBJ2-7; 10 positions match TRBD2. Unmatched junction bases numbered 4, after V lost 4 bases and J lost 4 bases. CDR1 MDHEN and CDR2 SYDVKM come from the germline V gene. The CDR3 extends over 14 amino acids. This chain's CDR3 is CASSWASGSYEQYF. The CDR3 region has the DNA TGTGCCAGCAGTTGGGCTAGCGGGAGTTACGAGCAGTACTTC.

This clone has just one count. The rearrangement links TRBV6-6 to TRBJ2-7; the D gene is possibly TRBD2 (7 bases). The CDR3 runs to 13 residues. Trimming took off 8 bases at V and 2 bases at J, with 13 bases between the two ends. Germline CDR1 reads MNHNY; CDR2 reads SVGAGI (reference sequence). CDR3 in DNA: TGTGCCAGCCAAGGGGGGGCGACCTACGAGCAGTACTTC. This translates into CASQGGATYEQYF.

This chain links TRBV9 with TRBJ1-5, with D possibly TRBD1 on 6 matching bases. The V and J ends lost 4 bases and 7 bases respectively, with 18 bases between them. CDR1 and CDR2 from the germline V gene are SGDLS and YYNGEE. This CDR3 region has 15 residues. In DNA form, the CDR3 reads TGTGCCAGCAGCCCGAGCGAAGGGACATTCCAGCCCCAGCATTTT. Translation: CASSPSEGTFQPQHF. Using reference TRBV9 and TRBJ1-5 for the parts outside the CDR3, the full variable domain is DSGVTQTPKHLITATGQRVTLRCSPRSGDLSVYWYQQSLDQGLQFLIQYYNGEERAKGNILERFSAQQFPDLHSELNLSSLELGDSALYFCASSPSEGTFQPQHFGDGTRLSIL.

The chain joins TRBV5-1 to TRBJ2-2; no clear D. This CDR3 is built from 14 residues. Deletions cut 0 bases from V and 4 bases from J, with 7 bases between. Germline CDR1 is SGHRS and CDR2 is YFSETQ. CDR3 DNA sequence: TGCGCCAGCAGCTTGGGACTCTCCACCGGGGAGCTGTTTTTT. Its translation is CASSLGLSTGELFF.

V gene TRBV9 combines with J gene TRBJ2-7, with a weak D call TRBD1 (6 bases). The germline V and J ends were trimmed by 4 bases and 2 bases, with 16 bases remaining between them. Germline V gene lookup returns CDR1 SGDLS and CDR2 YYNGEE. The length of the CDR3 is 15 residues. The CDR3, as DNA: TGTGCCAGCAGCCCCGGGAACAGGGCCACCTACGAGCAGTACTTC. It translates to CASSPGNRATYEQYF.

The chain is built from TRBV7-3 and TRBJ2-1; no reliable D call. Trimming stripped 5 bases from V and 0 bases from J, with 11 bases between. The CDR3 has 15 residues. Germline assignment: CDR1 SGHTA and CDR2 FQGTGA. The CDR3 here is CASSQDSSSYNEQFF. The CDR3 nucleotides read TGTGCCAGCAGCCAGGATTCGAGCTCCTACAATGAGCAGTTCTTC.

V usage is TRBV4-1 and J usage is TRBJ2-1; 15 bases align to TRBD2. Germline CDR1 reads MGHRA; CDR2 reads YSYEKL. CDR3 length: 16 residues. V trimming: 2 bases; J trimming: 9 bases; junction bases outside the gene matches: 5. The DNA of the CDR3 is TGCGCCAGCAGCCAATGGACTAGCGGGAGGGCCACTGAGCAGTTCTTC. This translates into CASSQWTSGRATEQFF.

The DNA for the CDR3 is TGTGCCAGCAGCTCGTGGCCGGGACTAGCGGGAGGACGGTTCTTC. Translation gives CASSSWPGLAGGRFF. The rearrangement uses TRBV21-1 and TRBJ2-1; the D call in the table, TRBD2, was not verified against the DNA. TRBV21-1 has pseudogene status. The CDR3 consists of 15 residues.

This sequence joins TRBV7-9 and TRBJ2-7; D call uncertain. Germline-derived CDR1 and CDR2 are SEHNR and FQNEAQ (reference sequence). CDR3 length equals 15 residues. The V end lost 5 bases, the J end lost 3 bases, and 17 bases lay between the germline ends. CDR3 DNA sequence: TGTGCCAGCAGCCCCCGCGGAGAAGCTTACTACGAGCAGTACTTC. This encodes CASSPRGEAYYEQYF.

The rearrangement links TRBV4-2 to TRBJ2-1; 7 bases line up with TRBD2. Germline V gene data show CDR1 as LGHNA and CDR2 as YNFKEQ. Trimming removed 4 bases from V and 4 bases from J; junction bases left unmatched: 4. This CDR3 has 14 residues. The CDR3 protein is CASSPGGKYNEQFF. The CDR3 DNA is TGTGCCAGCAGCCCCGGGGGGAAGTACAATGAGCAGTTCTTC.

The J gene is TRBJ2-2, the V gene TRBV7-9, with 9 bases fitting TRBD2. The CDR3 has 15 residues. V lost 8 bases to trimming and J lost 2 bases; unmatched junction nucleotides: 6. Germline lookup yields CDR1 SEHNR and CDR2 FQNEAQ (reference sequence). The CDR3 region has the DNA TGTGCCAGCGCGGGAGGGCGGGACAACACCGGGGAGCTGTTTTTT. Its protein product is CASAGGRDNTGELFF.

This chain links TRBV28 with TRBJ1-3; possibly TRBD1 for D (6 bases). In germline, CDR1 is MDHEN, CDR2 SYDVKM. The ends were cut back, 3 bases at V and 0 bases at J, with 9 bases in the middle. The CDR3 sequence is 15 residues long. The CDR3 reads CASSLTGSSGNTIYF. In DNA form, the CDR3 reads TGTGCCAGCAGTTTGACAGGCAGCTCTGGAAACACCATATATTTT.

The genes are TRBV19 and TRBJ2-6; 13 bases line up with TRBD2. The V gene's germline CDR1 is LNHDA and CDR2 SQIVND (reference sequence). CDR3 length equals 18 residues. The J segment lost 2 bases and the V segment lost 4 bases, leaving 5 bases of the junction unmatched. The DNA of the CDR3 is TGTGCCAGTAGTACCGGACTAGCGGGAGCAGCTGGGGCCAACGTCCTGACTTTC. It yields the protein CASSTGLAGAAGANVLTF.

V gene TRBV27 combines with J gene TRBJ2-7; TRBD2 matches 11 bases. CDR3 length: 16 residues. Germline V gene lookup returns CDR1 MNHEY and CDR2 SMNVEV (reference sequence). Trimming removed 5 bases from V and 2 bases from J; junction bases left unmatched: 8. The CDR3 loop reads CASSLHTSGSPYEQYF. CDR3 DNA sequence: TGTGCCAGCAGTCTGCACACTAGCGGGAGCCCCTACGAGCAGTACTTC.

V usage is TRBV9 and J usage is TRBJ1-1; the D is unclear. The germline CDR1 and CDR2 sequences are SGDLS and YYNGEE. This CDR3 is built from 12 residues. The V and J ends lost 3 bases and 7 bases respectively, with 10 bases between them. The CDR3 loop is CASSDRKLEAFF. The CDR3 DNA is TGTGCCAGCAGCGACCGAAAGCTTGAAGCTTTCTTT.

This sequence joins TRBV6-4 and TRBJ1-5, with a weak D call TRBD1 (5 bases). The germline V gene has CDR1 MRHNA and CDR2 SNTAGT. The CDR3 sequence is 13 residues long. Trimming removed 3 bases at V and 3 bases at J, with 6 bases between. The CDR3 DNA reads as TGTGCCAGCAGTGAACAGGCCAATCAGCCCCAGCATTTT. Its protein is CASSEQANQPQHF.

The rearrangement links TRBV27 to TRBJ2-1, with 9 nucleotides matching TRBD2. The V gene's germline CDR1 is MNHEY and CDR2 SMNVEV (reference sequence). CDR3 length: 14 amino acids. CDR3 bases: TGTGCGAGTAGCGGGAGAGGGGTGGGAAATGAGCAGTTCTTC. Encoded protein: CASSGRGVGNEQFF.